The rows below give T cell receptor beta chains drawn from one sample of a study of T cells in Graves' hyperthyroidism and ophthalmopathy. One entry per CDR3 protein, called by TCRdb with MiXCR from the multiplex PCR reads. The sample lists hundreds of thousands of distinct CDR3 sequences, 15% to 17% seen once, with 14% in the top ten. Input material: blood. The receptors shown here come from a woman under 30 with Graves' hyperthyroidism. Each CDR3 is given with its conserved first and last residue. Fields, in order: V gene, D gene, clone size, J gene, CDR3 DNA, CDR3 protein. D genes are given only for firm matches. Only some rows state a clone size, as once, few, many or a class for expanded clones.

TRBV5-1	.	many	TRBJ1-2	TGCGCCAGCAGCCGGGACACTAACCTCGTAGGCTATGGCTACACCTTC	CASSRDTNLVGYGYTF
TRBV29-1	.	many	TRBJ1-1	TGCAGGTGCCCCCCCACGACGGAGAACACTGAAGCTTTCTTT	CRCPPTTENTEAFF
TRBV5-1	TRBD1	few	TRBJ1-1	TGCGCCAGCAGCTTGGCACAGGGGGCAGTGGCTGAAGCTTTCTTT	CASSLAQGAVAEAFF
TRBV2	.	few	TRBJ2-2	TGTGCCAGCAGGGCGGGACAGACGAACACCGGGGAGCTGTTTTTT	CASRAGQTNTGELFF
TRBV18	TRBD1	many	TRBJ1-5	TGTGCCAGCTCACCAAAGGCAGGGGGCCGGCAGCCCCAGCATTTT	CASSPKAGGRQPQHF
TRBV7-9	TRBD1	many	TRBJ2-3	TGTGCCAGCAGCTTAGCCTTAGGACAGGGAGTTGTGACAGATACGCAGTATTTT	CASSLALGQGVVTDTQYF
TRBV28	TRBD1	many	TRBJ1-2	TGTGCCAGTCAGACAGGGGCGGGCTATGGCTACACCTTC	CASQTGAGYGYTF
TRBV7-9	.	.	TRBJ2-1	TGTGCCAGCAGCTTAAGCCGCCTCTCCGGGGAGCAGTTCTTC	CASSLSRLSGEQFF
TRBV5-1	.	many	TRBJ2-7	TGCGCCAGCAGCATGACAGAAACCTACGAGCAGTACTTC	CASSMTETYEQYF
TRBV6-2/TRBV6-3	.	.	TRBJ1-2	TGTGCCAGCAGCGACGGGGTGTTTAGGGGGAAGTCTAACTATGGCTACACCTTC	CASSDGVFRGKSNYGYTF
TRBV4-1	.	few	TRBJ1-2	TGCGCCAGCAGCCCTGACCACGCTATTGGGGGCTACACCTTC	CASSPDHAIGGYTF
TRBV3-1	.	many	TRBJ2-5	TGTGCCAGCAGCCAGGGACCGGCGGAGACCCAGTACTTC	CASSQGPAETQYF
TRBV7-2	TRBD2	many	TRBJ2-7	TGTGCCAGCAGCCCCCGGGGGGGGAGGCTCACCCTCTCCTACGAGCAGTACTTC	CASSPRGGRLTLSYEQYF
TRBV3-1	TRBD2	many	TRBJ2-1	TGTGCCAGCAGCCAGCAACCCGGGACTAGCGGCTACAATGAGCAGTTCTTC	CASSQQPGTSGYNEQFF